This T cell receptor beta chain was observed in a study of control samples from healthy donors and cancer patients. TCRdb's copy holds only in-frame clones and misses some; the assay was immunoSEQ multiplex PCR. The sample lists about 190,000 clones, about nine tenths occurring once. The ends were cut back, 7 bases at V and 0 bases at J, with 13 bases in the middle. This CDR3 spans 15 amino acids. Germline CDR1 SNHLY, CDR2 FYNNEI. This rearrangement joins TRBV2 to TRBJ1-5; D is possibly TRBD1 (5 bases). The receptor's source is a man aged 30 to 45 in good health. Sequencing input: blood. The CDR3 DNA sequence: TGTGCCAGCAAGGGCGGGACTTATAGCAATCAGCCCCAGCATTTT. Encoded protein: CASKGGTYSNQPQHF.